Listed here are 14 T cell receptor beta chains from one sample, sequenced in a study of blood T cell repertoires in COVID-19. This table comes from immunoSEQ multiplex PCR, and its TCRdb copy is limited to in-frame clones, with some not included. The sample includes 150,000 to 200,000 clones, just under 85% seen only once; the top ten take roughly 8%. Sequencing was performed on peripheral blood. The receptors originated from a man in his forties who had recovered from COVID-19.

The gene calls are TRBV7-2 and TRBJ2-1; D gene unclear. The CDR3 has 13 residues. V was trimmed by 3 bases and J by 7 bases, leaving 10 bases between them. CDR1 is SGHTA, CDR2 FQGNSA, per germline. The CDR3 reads CASSFWVENEQFF. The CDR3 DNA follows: TGTGCCAGCAGCTTTTGGGTGGAGAATGAGCAGTTCTTC. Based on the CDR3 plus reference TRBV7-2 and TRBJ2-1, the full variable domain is GAGVSQSPSNKVTEKGKDVELRCDPISGHTALYWYRQSLGQGLEFLIYFQGNSAPDKSGLPSDRFSAERTGGSVSTLTIQRTQQEDSAVYLCASSFWVENEQFFGPGTRLTVL.

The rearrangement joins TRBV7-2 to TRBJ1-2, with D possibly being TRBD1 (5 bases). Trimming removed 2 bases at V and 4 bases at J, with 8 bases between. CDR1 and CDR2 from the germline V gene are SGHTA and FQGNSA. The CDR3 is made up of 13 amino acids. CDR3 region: CASSLNGGYGYTF. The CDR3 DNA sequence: TGTGCCAGCAGCTTAAACGGGGGCTATGGCTACACCTTC.

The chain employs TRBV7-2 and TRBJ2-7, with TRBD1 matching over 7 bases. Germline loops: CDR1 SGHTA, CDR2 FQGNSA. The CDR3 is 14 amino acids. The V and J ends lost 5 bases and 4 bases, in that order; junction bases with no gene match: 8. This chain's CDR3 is CASSQTGFGYEQYF. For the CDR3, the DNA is TGTGCCAGCAGCCAGACAGGGTTCGGGTACGAGCAGTACTTC.

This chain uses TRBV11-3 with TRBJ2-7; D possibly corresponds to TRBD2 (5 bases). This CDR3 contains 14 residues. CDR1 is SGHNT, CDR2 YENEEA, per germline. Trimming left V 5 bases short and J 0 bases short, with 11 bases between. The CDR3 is CASSPRRDSYEQYF. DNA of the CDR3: TGTGCCAGCAGCCCCAGACGGGACTCCTACGAGCAGTACTTC.

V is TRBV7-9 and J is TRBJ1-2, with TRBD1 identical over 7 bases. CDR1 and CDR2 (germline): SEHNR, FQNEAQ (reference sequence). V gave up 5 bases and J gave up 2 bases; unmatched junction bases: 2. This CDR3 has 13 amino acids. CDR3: CASSAGQNYGYTF. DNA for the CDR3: TGTGCCAGCAGCGCGGGACAGAACTATGGCTACACCTTC.

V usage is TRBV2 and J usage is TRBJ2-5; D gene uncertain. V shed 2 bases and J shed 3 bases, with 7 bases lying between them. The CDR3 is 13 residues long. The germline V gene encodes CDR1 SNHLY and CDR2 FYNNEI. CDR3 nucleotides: TGTGCCAGCAGTGAATCGGAGAAAGAGACCCAGTACTTC. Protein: CASSESEKETQYF.

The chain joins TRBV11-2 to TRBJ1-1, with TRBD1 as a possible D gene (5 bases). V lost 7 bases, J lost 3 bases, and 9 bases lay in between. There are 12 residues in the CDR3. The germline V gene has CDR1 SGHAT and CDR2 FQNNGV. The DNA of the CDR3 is TGTGCCAGCACCCAGGGTTACACTGAAGCTTTCTTT. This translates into CASTQGYTEAFF.

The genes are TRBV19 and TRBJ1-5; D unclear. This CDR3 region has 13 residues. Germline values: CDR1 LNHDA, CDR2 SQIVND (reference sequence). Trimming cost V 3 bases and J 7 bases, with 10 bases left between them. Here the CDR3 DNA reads TGTGCCAGTAGTATTGAGGGCGAGCAGCCCCAGCATTTT. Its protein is CASSIEGEQPQHF.

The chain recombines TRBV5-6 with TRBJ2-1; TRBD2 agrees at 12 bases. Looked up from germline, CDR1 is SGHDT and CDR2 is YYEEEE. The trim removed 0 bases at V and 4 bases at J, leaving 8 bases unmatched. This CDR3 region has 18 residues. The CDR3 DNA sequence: TGTGCCAGCAGCTTGGTGCCTAGCGGGAGGGCCGGTTACAATGAGCAGTTCTTC. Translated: CASSLVPSGRAGYNEQFF. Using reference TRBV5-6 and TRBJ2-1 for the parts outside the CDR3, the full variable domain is DAGVTQSPTHLIKTRGQQVTLRCSPKSGHDTVSWYQQALGQGPQFIFQYYEEEERQRGNFPDRFSGHQFPNYSSELNVNALLLGDSALYLCASSLVPSGRAGYNEQFFGPGTRLTVL.

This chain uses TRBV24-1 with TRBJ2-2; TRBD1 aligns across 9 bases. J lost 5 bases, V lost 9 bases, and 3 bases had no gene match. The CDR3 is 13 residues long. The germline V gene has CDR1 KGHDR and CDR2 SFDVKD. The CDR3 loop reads CATGTGITGELFF. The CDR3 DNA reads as TGTGCCACCGGGACAGGGATAACCGGGGAGCTGTTTTTT.

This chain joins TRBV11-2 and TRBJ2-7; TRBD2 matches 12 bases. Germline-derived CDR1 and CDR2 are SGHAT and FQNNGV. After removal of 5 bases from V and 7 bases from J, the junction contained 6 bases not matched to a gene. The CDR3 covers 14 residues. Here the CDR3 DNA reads TGTGCCAGCAGCACGACTAGCGGGGGTTTGGAGCAGTACTTC. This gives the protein CASSTTSGGLEQYF.

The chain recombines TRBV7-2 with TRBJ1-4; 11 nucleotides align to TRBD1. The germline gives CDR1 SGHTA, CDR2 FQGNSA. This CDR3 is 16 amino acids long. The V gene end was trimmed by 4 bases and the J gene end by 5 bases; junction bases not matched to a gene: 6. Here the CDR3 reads CASSSRTGGRNEKLFF. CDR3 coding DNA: TGTGCCAGCAGCTCGCGGACAGGGGGCCGAAATGAAAAACTGTTTTTT.

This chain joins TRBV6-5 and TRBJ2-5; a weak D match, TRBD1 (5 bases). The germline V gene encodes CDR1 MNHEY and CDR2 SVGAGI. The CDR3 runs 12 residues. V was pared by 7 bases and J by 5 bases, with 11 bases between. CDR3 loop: CASTVAGETQYF. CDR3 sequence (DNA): TGTGCCAGCACCGTGGCAGGGGAGACCCAGTACTTC.

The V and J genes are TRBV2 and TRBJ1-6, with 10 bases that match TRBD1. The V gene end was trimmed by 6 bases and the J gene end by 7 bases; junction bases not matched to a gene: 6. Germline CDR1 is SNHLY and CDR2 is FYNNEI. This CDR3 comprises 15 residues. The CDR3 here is CASRATGQGNSPLHF. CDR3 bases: TGTGCCAGCAGGGCAACGGGACAGGGGAATTCACCCCTCCACTTT.